Sequencing of this T cell receptor beta chain was carried out in a study of regulatory T cells in long-lasting Graves disease. J lost 7 bases, V lost 5 bases, and 8 bases had no gene match. The germline CDR1 and CDR2 sequences are MRHNA and SNTAGT. The CDR3 totals 14 residues. The time point denotes: newly diagnosed GD, antithyroid drugs for less than 3 months. PBMCs provided the RNA from which the TCR library was made. Sequencing libraries for TCR beta were prepared with iRepertoire HTBI primers and Arm-PCR of CDR3 regions. TCRdb re-analysed the multiplex PCR reads in MiXCR, keeping a single row per CDR3 protein. The sample comprises a few hundred thousand distinct CDR3 sequences, 15% to 20% of which are singletons, and over 20% rests with the top ten. This sample also belongs to another study, concerning T cells in Graves' hyperthyroidism and ophthalmopathy.

The input for sequencing was peripheral blood mononuclear cells (PBMCs), taken at new diagnosis, from a patient treated with antithyroid drugs. This receptor was obtained from a woman aged 18-30 years with Graves disease. The V and J genes are TRBV6-4 and TRBJ1-2; 9 bases are a match to TRBD1. The CDR3 loop reads CASSRTGGQSGYTF. The DNA for the CDR3 is TGTGCCAGCAGTAGAACAGGGGGCCAAAGTGGCTACACCTTC.